The 2 T cell receptor beta chains in this list originate from one sample, sequenced in a study of shared clonotypes between healthy human individuals. The table came from immunoSEQ multiplex PCR; TCRdb's copy has only in-frame clones and leaves some out. This table has roughly 500,000 clones, around 79% appearing once. The sequenced material came from PBMCs. Receptors were obtained from a woman in her thirties or forties in good health. Some clones in this sample may be carry-over from other donors' samples.

The CDR3, as DNA: TGCAGTCCGGACAGCAATGAAAAACTGTTTTTT. This sequence encodes CSPDSNEKLFF. This rearrangement joins TRBV20-1 to TRBJ1-4, with a possible D match to TRBD1 (6 bases). CDR3 length equals 11 residues. V was clipped by 8 bases and J by 5 bases, with 9 bases between them. Germline values: CDR1 DFQATT, CDR2 SNEGSKA (reference sequence).

In DNA form, the CDR3 reads TGTGCCAGCAGTTCCGGGACAGGGGGACCCTACGAGCAGTACTTC. Translating gives CASSSGTGGPYEQYF. The V call is TRBV5-6, the J call TRBJ2-7, with 11 bases identical to TRBD1. CDR3 length equals 15 residues. Trimming at V came to 5 bases and at J to 2 bases, leaving 6 bases not matched to a gene. The germline V gene has CDR1 SGHDT and CDR2 YYEEEE. Using reference TRBV5-6 and TRBJ2-7 for the parts outside the CDR3, the full variable domain is DAGVTQSPTHLIKTRGQQVTLRCSPKSGHDTVSWYQQALGQGPQFIFQYYEEEERQRGNFPDRFSGHQFPNYSSELNVNALLLGDSALYLCASSSGTGGPYEQYFGPGTRLTVT.